Given below is one TCR beta chain in context. Its specificity is not known. TCRdb used MiXCR to reprocess the reads, holding one entry per CDR3 protein. The top ten hold approximately 13% of the sample, which has 450,000 to 650,000 distinct CDR3 sequences, around a quarter seen once. This record comes from a study of T cell repertoires in cytomegalovirus infection. Study context: It was the public TCR beta signatures that indicated both CMV infection and matching HLA type. Study observations and caveats: Carriers of CMV and the relevant HLA type were discriminated by public TCR beta frequency.

This clonotype was obtained from a human donor in good health (CMV status not recorded). Some clones in this sample may be carry-over from other donors' samples. The sequencing sample was made of PBMCs.

CDR3 residues: CASSSLSSYEQYF. CDR3 in DNA: TGTGCCAGCAGTTCCCTCAGCTCCTACGAGCAGTACTTC. The rearrangement uses TRBV28 and TRBJ2-7; D is unclear. The CDR3 runs to 13 residues. Germline CDR1 reads MDHEN; CDR2 reads SYDVKM. V was clipped by 4 bases and J by 0 bases, with 7 bases between them.